One TCR beta chain is described in this entry. Authors' methods: Cell counts per sample came from amplifying reference gene primers. Clones were read by immunoSEQ multiplex PCR, and TCRdb kept only the in-frame ones, dropping some. V and J calls and clone size are given by that table; D and trimming were obtained from the DNA. The sample comprises around 110,000 clones, approximately 83% of which are singletons, and 0.83% rests with the top ten. The entry originates in a study of blood T cell repertoires in COVID-19. Study as a whole: Some COVID-19 samples were acute and others convalescent; all came from the United States, Italy and Spain. In each case, the material was cDNA or gDNA derived from T cells, B-cell-depleted T cells, or PBMCs.

This CDR3 comprises 14 residues. Germline V gene data show CDR1 as MDHEN and CDR2 as SYDVKM. J was trimmed by 6 bases and V by 10 bases; bases with no gene match: 14. Sequenced sample: peripheral blood. This chain connects TRBV28 to TRBJ2-7; 8 nucleotides align to TRBD2. The sequence was obtained from a woman aged 70 to 79 with acute or convalescent COVID-19. The DNA of the CDR3 is TGTGCCACCGTAACGGGAGGGCCCTCTGGCGAGCAGTACTTC. It translates to CATVTGGPSGEQYF.